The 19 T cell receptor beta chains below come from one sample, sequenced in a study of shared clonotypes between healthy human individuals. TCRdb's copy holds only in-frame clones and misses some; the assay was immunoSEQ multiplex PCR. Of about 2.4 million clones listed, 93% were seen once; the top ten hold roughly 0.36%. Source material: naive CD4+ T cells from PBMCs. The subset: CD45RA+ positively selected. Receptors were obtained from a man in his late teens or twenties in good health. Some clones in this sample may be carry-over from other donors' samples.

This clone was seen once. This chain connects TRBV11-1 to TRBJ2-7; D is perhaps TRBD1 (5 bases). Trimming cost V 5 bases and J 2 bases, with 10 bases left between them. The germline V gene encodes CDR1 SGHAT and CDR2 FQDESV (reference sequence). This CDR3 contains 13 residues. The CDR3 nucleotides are TGTGCCAGCAGCGTAGACAGAACCTACGAGCAGTACTTC. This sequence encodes CASSVDRTYEQYF.

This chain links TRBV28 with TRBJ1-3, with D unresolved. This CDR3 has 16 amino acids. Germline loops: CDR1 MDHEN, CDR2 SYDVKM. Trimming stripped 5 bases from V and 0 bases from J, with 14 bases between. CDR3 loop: CASSETWWASGNTIYF. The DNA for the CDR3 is TGTGCCAGCAGTGAAACCTGGTGGGCCTCTGGAAACACCATATATTTT.

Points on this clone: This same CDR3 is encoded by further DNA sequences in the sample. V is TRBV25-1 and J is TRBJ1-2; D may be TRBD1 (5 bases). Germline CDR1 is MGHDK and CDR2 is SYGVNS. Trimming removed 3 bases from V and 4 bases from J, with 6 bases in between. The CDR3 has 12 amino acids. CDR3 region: CASSEQGYGYTF. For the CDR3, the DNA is TGTGCCAGCAGTGAGCAGGGCTATGGCTACACCTTC.

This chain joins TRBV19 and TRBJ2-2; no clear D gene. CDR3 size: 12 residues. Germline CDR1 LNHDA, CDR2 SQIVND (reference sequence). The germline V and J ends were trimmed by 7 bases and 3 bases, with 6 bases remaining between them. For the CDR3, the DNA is TGTGCCAGTATCCAGGACACCGGGGAGCTGTTTTTT. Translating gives CASIQDTGELFF.

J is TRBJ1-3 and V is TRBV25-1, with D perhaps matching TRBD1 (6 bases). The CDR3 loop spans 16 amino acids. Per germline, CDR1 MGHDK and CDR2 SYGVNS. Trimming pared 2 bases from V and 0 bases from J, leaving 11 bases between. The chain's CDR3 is CASSERGANSGNTIYF. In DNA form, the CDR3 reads TGTGCCAGCAGTGAAAGGGGGGCCAACTCTGGAAACACCATATATTTT. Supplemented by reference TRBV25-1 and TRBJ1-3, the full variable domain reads EADIYQTPRYLVIGTGKKITLECSQTMGHDKMYWYQQDPGMELHLIHYSYGVNSTEKGDLSSESTVSRIRTEHFPLTLESARPSHTSQYLCASSERGANSGNTIYFGEGSWLTVV.

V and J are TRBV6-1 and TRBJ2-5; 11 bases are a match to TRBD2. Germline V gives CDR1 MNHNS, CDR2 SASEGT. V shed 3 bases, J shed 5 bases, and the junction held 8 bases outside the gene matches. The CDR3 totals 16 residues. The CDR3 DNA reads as TGTGCCAGCAGTGAGTCACTAGCGGGAGCAAGGGAGACCCAGTACTTC. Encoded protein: CASSESLAGARETQYF.

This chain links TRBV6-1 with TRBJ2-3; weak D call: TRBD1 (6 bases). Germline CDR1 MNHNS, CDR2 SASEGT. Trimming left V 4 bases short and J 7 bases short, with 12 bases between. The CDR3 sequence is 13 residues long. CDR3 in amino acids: CASSGGGLHTQYF. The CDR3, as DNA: TGTGCCAGCAGTGGAGGGGGTTTACATACGCAGTATTTT.

The CDR3 here is CASRRDDDTGELFF. The CDR3 DNA follows: TGTGCCAGCAGACGGGACGATGACACCGGGGAGCTGTTTTTT. The V and J genes are TRBV6-5 and TRBJ2-2, with D possibly being TRBD1 or TRBD2 (5 bases each). This CDR3 region has 14 residues. Germline V gene lookup returns CDR1 MNHEY and CDR2 SVGAGI. V lost 6 bases to trimming and J lost 3 bases, with 11 bases between them.

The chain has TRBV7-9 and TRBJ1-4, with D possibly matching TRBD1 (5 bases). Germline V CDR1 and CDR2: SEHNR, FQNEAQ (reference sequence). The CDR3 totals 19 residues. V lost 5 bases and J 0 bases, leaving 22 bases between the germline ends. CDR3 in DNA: TGTGCCAGCAGCATCTTTCAGGGAACCAAACCCTCAACTAATGAAAAACTGTTTTTT. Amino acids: CASSIFQGTKPSTNEKLFF.

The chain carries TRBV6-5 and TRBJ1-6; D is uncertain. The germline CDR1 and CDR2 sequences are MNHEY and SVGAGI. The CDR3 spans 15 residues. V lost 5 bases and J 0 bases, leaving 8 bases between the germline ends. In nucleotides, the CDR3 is TGTGCCAGCAGTATAAGAAGCTCCTATAATTCACCCCTCCACTTT. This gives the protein CASSIRSSYNSPLHF.

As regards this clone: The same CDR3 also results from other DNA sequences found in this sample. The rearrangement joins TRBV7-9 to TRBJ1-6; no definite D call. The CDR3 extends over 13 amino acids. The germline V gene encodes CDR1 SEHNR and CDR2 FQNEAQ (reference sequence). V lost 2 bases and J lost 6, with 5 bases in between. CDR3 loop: CASSLSGNSPLHF. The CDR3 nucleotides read TGTGCCAGCAGCTTAAGCGGTAATTCACCCCTCCACTTT.

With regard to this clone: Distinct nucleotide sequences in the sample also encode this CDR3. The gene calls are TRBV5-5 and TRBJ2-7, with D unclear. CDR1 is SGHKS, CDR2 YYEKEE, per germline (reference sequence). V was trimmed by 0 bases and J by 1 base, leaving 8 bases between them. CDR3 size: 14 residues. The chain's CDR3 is CASSLVAGSYEQYF. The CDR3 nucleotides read TGTGCCAGCAGCTTGGTGGCCGGTTCCTACGAGCAGTACTTC.

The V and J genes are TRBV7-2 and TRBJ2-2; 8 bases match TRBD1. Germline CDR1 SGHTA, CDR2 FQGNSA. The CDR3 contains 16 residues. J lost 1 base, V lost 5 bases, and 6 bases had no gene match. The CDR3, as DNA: TGTGCCAGCAGCAGACAGGGGCGATTGAACACCGGGGAGCTGTTTTTT. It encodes CASSRQGRLNTGELFF.

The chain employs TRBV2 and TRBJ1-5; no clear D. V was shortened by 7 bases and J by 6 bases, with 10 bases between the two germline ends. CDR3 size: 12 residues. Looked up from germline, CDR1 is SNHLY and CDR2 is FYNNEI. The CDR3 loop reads CASTTRSQPQHF. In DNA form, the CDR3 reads TGTGCCAGCACAACCCGGAGTCAGCCCCAGCATTTT.

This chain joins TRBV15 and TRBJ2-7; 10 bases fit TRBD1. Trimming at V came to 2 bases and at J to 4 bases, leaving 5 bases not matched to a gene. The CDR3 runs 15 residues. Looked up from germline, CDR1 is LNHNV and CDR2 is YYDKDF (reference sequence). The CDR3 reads CATSRTGQGTYEQYF. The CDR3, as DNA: TGTGCCACCAGCAGAACGGGACAGGGGACTTACGAGCAGTACTTC.

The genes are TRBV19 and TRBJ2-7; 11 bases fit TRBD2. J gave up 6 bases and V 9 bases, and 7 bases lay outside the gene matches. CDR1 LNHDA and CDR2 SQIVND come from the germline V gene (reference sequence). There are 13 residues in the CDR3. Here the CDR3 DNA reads TGTGCCAGCGGGACTAGCGGACCAGGCGAGCAGTACTTC. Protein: CASGTSGPGEQYF.

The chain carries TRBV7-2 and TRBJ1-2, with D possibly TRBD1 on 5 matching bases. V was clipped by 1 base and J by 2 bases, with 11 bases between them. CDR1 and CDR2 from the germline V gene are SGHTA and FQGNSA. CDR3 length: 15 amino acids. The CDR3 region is CASSLEAGPNYGYTF. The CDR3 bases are TGTGCCAGCAGCTTAGAGGCAGGGCCAAACTATGGCTACACCTTC. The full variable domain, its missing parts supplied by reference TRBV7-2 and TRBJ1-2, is GAGVSQSPSNKVTEKGKDVELRCDPISGHTALYWYRQSLGQGLEFLIYFQGNSAPDKSGLPSDRFSAERTGGSVSTLTIQRTQQEDSAVYLCASSLEAGPNYGYTFGSGTRLTVV.

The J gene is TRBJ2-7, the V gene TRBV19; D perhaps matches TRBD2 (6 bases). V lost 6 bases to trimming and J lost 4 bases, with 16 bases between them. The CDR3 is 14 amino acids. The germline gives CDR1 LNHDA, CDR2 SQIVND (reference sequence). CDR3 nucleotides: TGTGCCAGTAGCACTAGGCTCGGGGGTTACGAGCAGTACTTC. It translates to CASSTRLGGYEQYF. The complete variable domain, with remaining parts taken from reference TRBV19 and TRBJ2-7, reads DGGITQSPKYLFRKEGQNVTLSCEQNLNHDAMYWYRQDPGQGLRLIYYSQIVNDFQKGDIAEGYSVSREKKESFPLTVTSAQKNPTAFYLCASSTRLGGYEQYFGPGTRLTVT.

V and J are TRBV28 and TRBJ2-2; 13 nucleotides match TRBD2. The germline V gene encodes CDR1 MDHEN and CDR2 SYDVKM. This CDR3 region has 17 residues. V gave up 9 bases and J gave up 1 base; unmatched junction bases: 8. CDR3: CASTGTSGIVNTGELFF. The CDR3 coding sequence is TGTGCCAGTACCGGGACTAGCGGGATCGTGAACACCGGGGAGCTGTTTTTT.